The rows below give T cell receptor beta chains drawn from one sample of a study of human T cells and chemical hapten exposure. Using its own MiXCR run on the RACE reads, TCRdb lists one record per CDR3 protein. The profile shows over 70,000 distinct CDR3 sequences, around 13% of them singletons. Sequenced material: whole blood, taken in connection with sensitization to the hapten diphenylcyclopropenone (DPC). The receptors stem from a woman aged 45-65 years with alopecia areata. Some clones in this sample may be carry-over from other donors' samples. CDR3s include the opening cysteine and the closing phenylalanine or tryptophan. The order of the fields is J gene, V gene, CDR3 protein.

J: TRBJ1-2
V: TRBV27
CDR3: CASSRDRLYGYTF

J: TRBJ2-7
V: TRBV28
CDR3: CASSPWEFYEQYF

J: TRBJ2-1
V: TRBV7-6
CDR3: CASSLLRGEDEQFF

J: TRBJ2-5
V: TRBV6-6
CDR3: CASSYKGAGEGWTQYF

J: TRBJ1-3
V: TRBV6-6
CDR3: CASSDTPYDILSGNTIYF

J: TRBJ2-1
V: TRBV29-1
CDR3: CSAATSRRTNEQFF

J: TRBJ1-6
V: TRBV19
CDR3: CASRTGRNRGSPLHF

J: TRBJ2-2
V: TRBV2
CDR3: CASGPNTGELFF

J: TRBJ2-7
V: TRBV4-3
CDR3: CASSTSSGRAGEQYF

J: TRBJ2-1
V: TRBV18
CDR3: CASSLRQGAVNEQFF

J: TRBJ1-5
V: TRBV4-3
CDR3: CASSQDHRGNQPQHF

J: TRBJ1-2
V: TRBV2
CDR3: CASSGDRGGIGYTF

J: TRBJ2-3
V: TRBV29-1
CDR3: CSIQGAQDPKASTDTQYF

J: TRBJ2-1
V: TRBV29-1
CDR3: CSGSWGNEQFF

J: TRBJ1-5
V: TRBV6-6
CDR3: CASSYETGGNQPQHF

J: TRBJ2-1
V: TRBV10-3
CDR3: CAIREYNEQFF

J: TRBJ2-3
V: TRBV28
CDR3: CASTEGGTDTQYF

J: TRBJ1-3
V: TRBV12-3/TRBV12-4
CDR3: CASSPTGTGSDTIYF

J: TRBJ1-2
V: TRBV11-2
CDR3: CASSLERLNYGYTF

J: TRBJ1-1
V: TRBV5-5
CDR3: CASSSTWGRAEAFF

J: TRBJ2-7
V: TRBV11-2
CDR3: CASSRSRTGIVNGQYF

J: TRBJ1-4
V: TRBV11-2
CDR3: CASSLWTGGASNEKLFF

J: TRBJ1-1
V: TRBV4-1
CDR3: CASSRMGPAGFTEAFF

J: TRBJ1-1
V: TRBV10-1
CDR3: CASLGQGTEAFF

J: TRBJ2-3
V: TRBV9
CDR3: CASSVVEDTQYF

J: TRBJ1-1
V: TRBV19
CDR3: CASSDDRDRDTEAFF

J: TRBJ1-1
V: TRBV5-6
CDR3: CASYKYGANTEAFF

J: TRBJ2-7
V: TRBV28
CDR3: CASSSGTSGSYLQYF

J: TRBJ1-1
V: TRBV4-1
CDR3: CASSRGQGTTEAFF

J: TRBJ1-1
V: TRBV20-1
CDR3: CSARRDHTEAFF

J: TRBJ1-5
V: TRBV6-5
CDR3: CASRPYSNQPQHF

J: TRBJ2-5
V: TRBV4-1
CDR3: CASSQDMSLGQGYQETQYF

J: TRBJ1-1
V: TRBV6-2/TRBV6-3
CDR3: CASSWVGEAFF

J: TRBJ1-1
V: TRBV3-1
CDR3: CASSRGGSTEAFF

J: TRBJ2-2
V: TRBV11-2
CDR3: CASSVNRAAGELFF

J: TRBJ1-1
V: TRBV29-1
CDR3: CSDNDGNTEAFF

J: TRBJ1-1
V: TRBV5-1
CDR3: CASSPTTTASEAFF

J: TRBJ1-5
V: TRBV28
CDR3: CASTSPGTGGNQPQHF

J: TRBJ1-1
V: TRBV29-1
CDR3: CSVSRDRGLGTEAFF

J: TRBJ1-3
V: TRBV6-5
CDR3: CASSYDMRGNTIYF

J: TRBJ2-5
V: TRBV6-6
CDR3: CASSPDSQETQYF

J: TRBJ2-3
V: TRBV7-9
CDR3: CASVTVIAGGTDTQYF

J: TRBJ2-1
V: TRBV28
CDR3: CASSYSWEQFF

J: TRBJ2-7
V: TRBV20-1
CDR3: CSARDWSAVREQYF

J: TRBJ2-3
V: TRBV5-1
CDR3: CASSLLADTQYF

J: TRBJ1-1
V: TRBV2
CDR3: CASSEWQGVGNTEAFF

J: TRBJ2-5
V: TRBV28
CDR3: CASTANPRQETQYF

J: TRBJ1-1
V: TRBV6-6
CDR3: CASSYKGNTEAFF

J: TRBJ1-1
V: TRBV20-1
CDR3: CSAGQLTEAFF

J: TRBJ2-1
V: TRBV28
CDR3: CASISGGLRGEQFF

J: TRBJ1-1
V: TRBV15
CDR3: CATSRDTRTGEAFF

J: TRBJ2-1
V: TRBV7-9
CDR3: CASSLNGLLNEQFF